The source of this T cell receptor beta chain is a study of control samples from healthy donors and cancer patients. Method: immunoSEQ multiplex PCR; TCRdb's copy keeps in-frame clones and lacks some. Of around 250,000 clones in the sample, over 70% were seen once. The germline CDR1 and CDR2 sequences are SNHLY and FYNNEI. Trimming cost V 6 bases and J 0 bases; bases outside gene matches: 0. The CDR3 extends over 13 amino acids. As for this clone: The same CDR3 also results from other DNA sequences found in this sample.

The sample consisted of PBMCs. This chain uses TRBV2 with TRBJ1-1, with TRBD1 identical over 8 bases. The origin of this receptor is a woman aged 55-70 years with lung cancer. The CDR3: CASRTGVNTEAFF. The DNA for the CDR3 is TGTGCCAGCAGGACAGGGGTGAACACTGAAGCTTTCTTT. The variable domain in full, completed from reference TRBV2 and TRBJ1-1, reads EPEVTQTPSHQVTQMGQEVILRCVPISNHLYFYWYRQILGQKVEFLVSFYNNEISEKSEIFDDQFSVERPDGSNFTLKIRSTKLEDSAMYFCASRTGVNTEAFFGQGTRLTVV.